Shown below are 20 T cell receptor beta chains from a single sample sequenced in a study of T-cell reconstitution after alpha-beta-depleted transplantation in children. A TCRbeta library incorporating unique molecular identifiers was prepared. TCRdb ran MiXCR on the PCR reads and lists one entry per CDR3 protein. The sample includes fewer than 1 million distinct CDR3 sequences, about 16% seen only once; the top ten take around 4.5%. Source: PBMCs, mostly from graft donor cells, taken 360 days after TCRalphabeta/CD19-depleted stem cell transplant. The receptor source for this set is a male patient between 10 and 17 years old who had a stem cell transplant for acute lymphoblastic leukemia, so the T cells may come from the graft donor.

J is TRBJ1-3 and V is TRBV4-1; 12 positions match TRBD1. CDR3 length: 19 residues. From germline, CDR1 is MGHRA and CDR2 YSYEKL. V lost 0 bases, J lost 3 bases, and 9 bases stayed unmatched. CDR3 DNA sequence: TGCGCCAGCAGCCAAGACTCCCGGGACAGGGGGCAGAGTGGAAACACCATATATTTT. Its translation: CASSQDSRDRGQSGNTIYF.

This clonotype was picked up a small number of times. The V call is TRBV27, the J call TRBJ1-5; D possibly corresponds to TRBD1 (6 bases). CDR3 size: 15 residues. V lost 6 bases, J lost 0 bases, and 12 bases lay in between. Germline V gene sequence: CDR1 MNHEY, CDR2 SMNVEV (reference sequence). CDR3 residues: CASRIQGNSNQPQHF. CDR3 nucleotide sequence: TGTGCCAGCAGAATACAGGGAAATAGCAATCAGCCCCAGCATTTT.

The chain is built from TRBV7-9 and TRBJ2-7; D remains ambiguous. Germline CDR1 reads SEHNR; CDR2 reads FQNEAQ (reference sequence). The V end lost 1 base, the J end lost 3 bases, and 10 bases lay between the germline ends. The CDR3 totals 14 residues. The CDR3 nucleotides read TGTGCCAGCAGCTTAGAGAACCCAGTCTACGAGCAGTACTTC. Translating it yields CASSLENPVYEQYF. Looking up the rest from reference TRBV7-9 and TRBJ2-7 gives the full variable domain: DTGVSQNPRHKITKRGQNVTFRCDPISEHNRLYWYRQTLGQGPEFLTYFQNEAQLEKSRLLSDRFSAERPKGSFSTLEIQRTEQGDSAMYLCASSLENPVYEQYFGPGTRLTVT.

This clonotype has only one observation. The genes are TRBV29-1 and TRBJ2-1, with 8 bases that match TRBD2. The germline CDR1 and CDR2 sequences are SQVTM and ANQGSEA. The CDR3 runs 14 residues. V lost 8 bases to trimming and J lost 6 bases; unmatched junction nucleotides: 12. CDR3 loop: CSSYRTSSPNEQFF. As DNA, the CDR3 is TGCAGCTCTTACCGGACTAGCAGTCCCAATGAGCAGTTCTTC.

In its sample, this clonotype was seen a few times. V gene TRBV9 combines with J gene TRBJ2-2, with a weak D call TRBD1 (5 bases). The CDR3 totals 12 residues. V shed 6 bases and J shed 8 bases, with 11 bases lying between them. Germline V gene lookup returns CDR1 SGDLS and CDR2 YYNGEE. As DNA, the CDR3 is TGTGCCAGCACCCGAGCAGGGGGGGAGCTGTTTTTT. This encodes CASTRAGGELFF.

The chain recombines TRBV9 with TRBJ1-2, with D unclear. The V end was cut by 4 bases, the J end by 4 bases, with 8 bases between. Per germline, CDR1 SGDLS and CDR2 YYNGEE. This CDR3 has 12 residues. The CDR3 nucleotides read TGTGCCAGCAGCCCTTCATCCTATGGCTACACCTTC. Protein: CASSPSSYGYTF.

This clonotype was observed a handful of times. CDR3: CASSPELAYYQETQYF. DNA of the CDR3: TGTGCCAGCAGCCCCGAACTCGCTTACTATCAAGAGACCCAGTACTTC. The chain links TRBV7-9 to TRBJ2-5; no definite D call. CDR3 length equals 16 residues. The V and J ends lost 5 bases and 2 bases respectively, with 18 bases between them. Per the germline V gene, CDR1 is SEHNR and CDR2 is FQNEAQ (reference sequence).

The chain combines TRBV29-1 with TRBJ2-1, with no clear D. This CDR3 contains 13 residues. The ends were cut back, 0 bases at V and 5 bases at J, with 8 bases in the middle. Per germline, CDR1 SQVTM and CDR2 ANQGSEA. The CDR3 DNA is TGCAGCGTTGAAGATCTGGGGAACAATGAGCAGTTCTTC. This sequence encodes CSVEDLGNNEQFF.

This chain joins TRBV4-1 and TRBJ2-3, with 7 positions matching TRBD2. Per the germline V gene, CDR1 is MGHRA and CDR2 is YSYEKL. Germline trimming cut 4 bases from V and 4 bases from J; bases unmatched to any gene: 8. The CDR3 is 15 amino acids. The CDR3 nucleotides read TGCGCCAGCAGCCCCGCACTAGCGTTCCCAGATACGCAGTATTTT. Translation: CASSPALAFPDTQYF.

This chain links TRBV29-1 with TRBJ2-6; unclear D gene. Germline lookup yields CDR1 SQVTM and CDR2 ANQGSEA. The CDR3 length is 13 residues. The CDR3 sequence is CRVRPTGANVLTF. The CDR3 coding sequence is TGCAGAGTCCGGCCTACTGGGGCCAACGTCCTGACTTTC.

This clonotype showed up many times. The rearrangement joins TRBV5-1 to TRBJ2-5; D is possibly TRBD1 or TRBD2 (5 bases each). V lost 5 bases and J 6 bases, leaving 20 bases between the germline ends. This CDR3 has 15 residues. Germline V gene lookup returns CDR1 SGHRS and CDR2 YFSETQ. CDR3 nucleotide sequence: TGCGCCAGCAGTACCGGGACGACTCCGTTGCAGACCCAGTACTTC. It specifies CASSTGTTPLQTQYF.

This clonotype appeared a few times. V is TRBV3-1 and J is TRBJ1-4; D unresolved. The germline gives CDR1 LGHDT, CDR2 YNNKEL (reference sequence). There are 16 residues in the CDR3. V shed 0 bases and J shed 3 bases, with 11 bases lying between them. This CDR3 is CASSQDPGIPNEKLFF. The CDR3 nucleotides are TGTGCCAGCAGCCAAGATCCGGGGATCCCTAATGAAAAACTGTTTTTT. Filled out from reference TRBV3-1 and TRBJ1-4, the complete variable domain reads DTAVSQTPKYLVTQMGNDKSIKCEQNLGHDTMYWYKQDSKKFLKIMFSYNNKELIINETVPNRFSPKSPDKAHLNLHINSLELGDSAVYFCASSQDPGIPNEKLFFGSGTQLSVL.

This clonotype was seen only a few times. The CDR3, as DNA: TGTGCCAGTAGTATGTCCAGCGGGAGATACTATGAGCAGTTCTTC. This codes for CASSMSSGRYYEQFF. V gene TRBV19 combines with J gene TRBJ2-1, with TRBD2 matching 8 bases. Germline V gene sequence: CDR1 LNHDA, CDR2 SQIVND (reference sequence). Trimming removed 3 bases from V and 8 bases from J; junction bases left unmatched: 9. The CDR3 has 15 residues.

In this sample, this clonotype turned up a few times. The CDR3 is CASSLGTGAQYF. The CDR3 nucleotides are TGCGCCAGCAGCTTGGGTACAGGGGCGCAGTACTTC. The V call is TRBV5-1, the J call TRBJ2-7; 7 bases are shared with TRBD1. V lost 0 bases and J lost 9; bases outside the gene matches: 3. The CDR3 runs to 12 residues. Germline V gene lookup returns CDR1 SGHRS and CDR2 YFSETQ. Supplemented by reference TRBV5-1 and TRBJ2-7, the full variable domain reads KAGVTQTPRYLIKTRGQQVTLSCSPISGHRSVSWYQQTPGQGLQFLFEYFSETQRNKGNFPGRFSGRQFSNSRSEMNVSTLELGDSALYLCASSLGTGAQYFGPGTRLTVT.

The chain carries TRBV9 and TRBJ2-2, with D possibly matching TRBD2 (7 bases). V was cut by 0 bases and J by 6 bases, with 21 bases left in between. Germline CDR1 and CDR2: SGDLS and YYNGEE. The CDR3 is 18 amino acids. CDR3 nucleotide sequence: TGTGCCAGCAGCGTAGAGGGGGGCGGCGGGAGATTGCCCGGGGAGCTGTTTTTT. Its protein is CASSVEGGGGRLPGELFF.

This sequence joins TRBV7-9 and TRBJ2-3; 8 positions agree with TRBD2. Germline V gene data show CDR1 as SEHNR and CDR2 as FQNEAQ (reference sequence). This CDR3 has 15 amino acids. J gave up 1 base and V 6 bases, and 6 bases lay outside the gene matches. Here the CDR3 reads CASRELAERTDTQYF. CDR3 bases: TGTGCCAGCAGGGAACTAGCGGAGCGCACAGATACGCAGTATTTT.

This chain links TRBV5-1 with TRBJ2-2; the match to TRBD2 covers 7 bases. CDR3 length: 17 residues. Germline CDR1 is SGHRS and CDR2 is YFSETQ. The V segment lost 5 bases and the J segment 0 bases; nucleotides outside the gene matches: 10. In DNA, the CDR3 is TGCGCCAGCAGTCGGACTAGAACCCAAACGAACACCGGGGAGCTGTTTTTT. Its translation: CASSRTRTQTNTGELFF.

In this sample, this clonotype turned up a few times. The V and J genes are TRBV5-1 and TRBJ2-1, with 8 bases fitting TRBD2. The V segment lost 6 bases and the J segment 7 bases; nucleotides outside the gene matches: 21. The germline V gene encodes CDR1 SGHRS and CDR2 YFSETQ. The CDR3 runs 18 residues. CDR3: CASKPGGLRGPSRNEQFF. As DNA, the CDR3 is TGCGCCAGCAAACCGGGGGGGCTCAGGGGTCCATCAAGGAATGAGCAGTTCTTC.

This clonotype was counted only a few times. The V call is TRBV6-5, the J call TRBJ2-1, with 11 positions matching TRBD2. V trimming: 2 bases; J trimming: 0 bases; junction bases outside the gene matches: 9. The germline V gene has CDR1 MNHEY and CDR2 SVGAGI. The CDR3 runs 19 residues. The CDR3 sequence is CASSYLGTSGTYSYNEQFF. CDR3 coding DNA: TGTGCCAGCAGTTACCTTGGGACTAGCGGAACCTACTCCTACAATGAGCAGTTCTTC.

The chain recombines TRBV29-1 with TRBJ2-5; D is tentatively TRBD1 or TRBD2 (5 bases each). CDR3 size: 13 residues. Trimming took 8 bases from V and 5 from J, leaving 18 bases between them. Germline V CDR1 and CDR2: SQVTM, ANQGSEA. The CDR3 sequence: CSIYRRSTETQYF. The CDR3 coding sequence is TGCAGCATTTACAGGAGGTCGACGGAGACCCAGTACTTC.